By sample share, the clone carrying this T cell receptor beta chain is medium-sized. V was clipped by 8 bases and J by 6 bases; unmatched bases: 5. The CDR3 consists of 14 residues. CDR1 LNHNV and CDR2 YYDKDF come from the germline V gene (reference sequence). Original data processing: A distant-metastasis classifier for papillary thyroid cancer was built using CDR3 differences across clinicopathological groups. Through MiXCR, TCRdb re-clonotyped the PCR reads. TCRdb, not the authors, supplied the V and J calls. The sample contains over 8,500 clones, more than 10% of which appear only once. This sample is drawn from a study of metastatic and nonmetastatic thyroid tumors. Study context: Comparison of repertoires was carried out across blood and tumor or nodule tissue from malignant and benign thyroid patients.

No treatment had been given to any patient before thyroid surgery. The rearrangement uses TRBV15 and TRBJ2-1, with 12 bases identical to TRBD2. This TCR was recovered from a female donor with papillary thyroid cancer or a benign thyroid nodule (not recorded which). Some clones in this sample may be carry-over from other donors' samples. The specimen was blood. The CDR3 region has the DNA TGTGCCACCGTACTAGCGGGAGGAAGCAATGAGCAGTTCTTC. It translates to CATVLAGGSNEQFF.